This T cell receptor (beta chain) appears in the sequencing data of a study of blood T cells in healthy people across ages. This clonotype was picked up many times. Alongside a J-beta primer mix, a sample-barcoded 5' primer served in a second PCR lasting about 7 to 12 cycles. Through a template-switch adaptor with 12 random nucleotides, each cDNA molecule received a tag. TCRdb used MiXCR to reprocess the 5' RACE reads, holding one entry per CDR3 protein. The sample has about 700,000 distinct CDR3 sequences; about 32% are singletons. This sequence was found in a woman at least 80 years old in good health. Sequencing input: blood.

The DNA of the CDR3 is TGTGCCAGCAGCCTCTTTGGGGGTGCCCTTCAAGAGACCCAGTACTTC. Its protein product is CASSLFGGALQETQYF. This chain uses TRBV7-3 with TRBJ2-5; D is possibly TRBD1 or TRBD2 (5 bases each). The germline V gene encodes CDR1 SGHTA and CDR2 FQGTGA. Trimming pared 5 bases from V and 2 bases from J, leaving 18 bases between. This CDR3 has 16 residues. The full variable domain, completed using reference TRBV7-3 and TRBJ2-5, is GAGVSQTPSNKVTEKGKYVELRCDPISGHTALYWYRQSLGQGPEFLIYFQGTGAADDSGLPNDRFFAVRPEGSVSTLKIQRTERGDSAVYLCASSLFGGALQETQYFGPGTRLLVL.